The rows below give T cell receptor beta chains drawn from one sample of a study of CD4 T cells in relation to SARS-CoV-2 and coronaviruses. TCRdb's copy holds only in-frame clones and misses some; the assay was immunoSEQ multiplex PCR. There are 9,500 to 13,000 clones in the sample; about 79% occur only once, and 20% to 30% lies in the top ten. These TCRs are of unknown antigen specificity. The sequenced sample consisted of CD4+ T cells from PBMCs, cultured in vitro. These receptors were obtained from a human donor in good health. The CDR3 runs from the conserved cysteine through the conserved F or W. Each record gives: J gene, D gene, V gene, clone size, CDR3 DNA, CDR3 protein. The D gene is left open where the match is weak. Expanded clones get a size class; other rows say once, few or many, or leave the size out.

TRBJ2-5 | - | TRBV29-1 | - | TGCAGCGTTGACCGAGGGGTTGGTGAGACCCAGTACTTC | CSVDRGVGETQYF
TRBJ2-3 | - | TRBV6-5 | - | TGTGCCAGCAGTTTACGGGGACCCCCTCGCACAGATACGCAGTATTTT | CASSLRGPPRTDTQYF
TRBJ2-5 | - | TRBV11-2 | once | TGTGCCAGCAGCTCGTCCCCGGAGACCCAGTACTTC | CASSSSPETQYF
TRBJ2-7 | TRBD2 | TRBV7-2 | once | TGTGCCAGCAGCTTAAGTCGGGGGGTTTACGAGCAGTACTTC | CASSLSRGVYEQYF
TRBJ1-2 | - | TRBV19 | - | TGTGCCAGTAGTATAGGTGGTGACGAGACTGGCTACACCTTC | CASSIGGDETGYTF
TRBJ1-2 | TRBD1 | TRBV18 | - | TGTGCCAGCTCACCAGGACAGGTTCAAGGCTACACCTTC | CASSPGQVQGYTF
TRBJ1-5 | - | TRBV2 | - | TGTGCCAGCAGTGAGGACAGAAATCAGCCCCAGCATTTT | CASSEDRNQPQHF
TRBJ2-5 | TRBD1 | TRBV2 | - | TGTGCCAGCAGTCGGGACAGGCGAGGAGAGACCCAGTACTTC | CASSRDRRGETQYF
TRBJ2-7 | - | TRBV5-6 | few | TGTGCCAGCAACATGAGATTCGGGCCCAGCAACTACGAGCAGTACTTC | CASNMRFGPSNYEQYF
TRBJ1-2 | - | TRBV9 | - | TGTGCCAGCAGGCAAGAAGGAACCAACTATGGCTACACCTTC | CASRQEGTNYGYTF
TRBJ2-3 | - | TRBV29-1 | - | TGCAGCGTTGATTCTTCTACCACAGATACGCAGTATTTT | CSVDSSTTDTQYF
TRBJ2-3 | TRBD1 | TRBV10-3 | - | TGTGCCATCAGTCTACGGACAGGACCTACTAGCACAGATACGCAGTATTTT | CAISLRTGPTSTDTQYF
TRBJ2-5 | TRBD2 | TRBV19 | - | TGTGCCAGTAGTATAGAGGGAGGGGCCCAAGAGACCCAGTACTTC | CASSIEGGAQETQYF
TRBJ2-7 | - | TRBV18 | - | TGTGCCAGCTCATCCCGGGGTATCCAGGAGCAGTACTTC | CASSSRGIQEQYF
TRBJ1-1 | - | TRBV16 | - | TGTGCCAGCAGCTCCCCGAGGGGACACCTAGTTGAAGCTTTCTTT | CASSSPRGHLVEAFF
TRBJ1-1 | TRBD1 | TRBV5-1 | once | TGCGCCAGCAGATCGACTTACAGGGGAGGGAACACTGAAGCTTTCTTT | CASRSTYRGGNTEAFF
TRBJ2-7 | - | TRBV5-1 | - | TGCGCCAGCAGCTTGGACACGGCCTCCTACGAGCAGTACTTC | CASSLDTASYEQYF
TRBJ1-2 | TRBD1 | TRBV4-3 | - | TGCGCCAGCAGCCAAGACCGGACAGGGGTCAGGTATGGCTACACCTTC | CASSQDRTGVRYGYTF
TRBJ2-7 | - | TRBV4-3 | - | TGCGCCAGCAGCCAAGAATATAGGGAATCCTACGAGCAGTACTTC | CASSQEYRESYEQYF
TRBJ2-2 | TRBD2 | TRBV7-7 | - | TGTGCCAGCAGCTTAGATTCGGGGGGGGCGCGGACCGGGGAGCTGTTTTTT | CASSLDSGGARTGELFF
TRBJ1-2 | TRBD1 | TRBV5-1 | - | TGCGCCAGCAGCTTGGCCCAGGGGGCCCCTTCGCGTGGCTACACCTTC | CASSLAQGAPSRGYTF
TRBJ2-1 | - | TRBV11-2 | - | TGTGCCAGCAGCCCCTCAAGTTTAAACAATGAGCAGTTCTTC | CASSPSSLNNEQFF
TRBJ1-1 | - | TRBV5-1 | - | TGCGCCAGCAGCTTTAAGGTGAACACTGAAGCTTTCTTT | CASSFKVNTEAFF
TRBJ2-7 | - | TRBV7-9 | - | TGTGCCAGCAGTAAGCGGACCCAATCCTACGAGCAGTACTTC | CASSKRTQSYEQYF
TRBJ2-7 | - | TRBV18 | - | TGTGCCAGCTCACTACCCACAGGGAGGGAGCAGTACTTC | CASSLPTGREQYF
TRBJ2-5 | - | TRBV12-3/TRBV12-4 | - | TGTGCCAGCAGTTTCAGTGGGAGGGAGACCCAGTACTTC | CASSFSGRETQYF
TRBJ2-2 | TRBD2 | TRBV27 | - | TGTGCCAGCAGTTGGGCTAGCGGGTTGACCGGGGAGCTGTTTTTT | CASSWASGLTGELFF
TRBJ2-7 | TRBD2 | TRBV14 | - | TGTGCCAGCAGCTCAGGGGGACTAGCGGGAGGGAAGTCCTACGAGCAGTACTTC | CASSSGGLAGGKSYEQYF
TRBJ2-5 | TRBD2 | TRBV5-1 | - | TGCGCCAGCAGCTTTAGTAGCGGGGGATCTCAAGAGACCCAGTACTTC | CASSFSSGGSQETQYF
TRBJ1-4 | - | TRBV6-5 | - | TGTGCCAGCAGTTACTCCTTGGACCGTGGAGAAAAACTGTTTTTT | CASSYSLDRGEKLFF
TRBJ2-1 | TRBD2 | TRBV7-2 | once | TGTGCCAGCAGCAGAAGAACGGGACTAGCGGAGCAGCAGTTCTTC | CASSRRTGLAEQQFF
TRBJ1-1 | - | TRBV7-8 | - | TGTGCCAGCAGTCCGACCGGGACGGTGAACACTGAAGCTTTCTTT | CASSPTGTVNTEAFF
TRBJ2-5 | - | TRBV11-2 | - | TGTGCCAGCAGCTTACAGCAAGAGACCCAGTACTTC | CASSLQQETQYF
TRBJ1-1 | - | TRBV12-3/TRBV12-4 | - | TGTGCCAGCACTTGGACAGCGAACACTGAAGCTTTCTTT | CASTWTANTEAFF
TRBJ1-3 | - | TRBV5-1 | - | TGCGCCAGCAGCTTGGGAGGGATGATTGGAAACACCATATATTTT | CASSLGGMIGNTIYF
TRBJ2-1 | TRBD1 | TRBV19 | - | TGTGCCAGTAGTGGCTCCGGGACAGGGGGCTTCATATACAATGAGCAGTTCTTC | CASSGSGTGGFIYNEQFF
TRBJ2-3 | - | TRBV7-9 | - | TGTGCCAGCAAAAAAACGGGCGGAGTAACAGATACGCAGTATTTT | CASKKTGGVTDTQYF
TRBJ2-7 | - | TRBV23-1 | - | TGCGCCAGCAGTCAGTTCGGACAGTTAACCTACGAGCAGTACTTC | CASSQFGQLTYEQYF
TRBJ1-3 | TRBD1 | TRBV6-6 | - | TGTGCCAGCAGCCCGGGACAGAGCTCTGGAAACACCATATATTTT | CASSPGQSSGNTIYF
TRBJ2-1 | - | TRBV11-3 | - | TGTGCCAGCAGCTTAGGACGCAGCTCCTACAATGAGCAGTTCTTC | CASSLGRSSYNEQFF
TRBJ2-5 | TRBD2 | TRBV7-9 | - | TGTGCCAGCAGCTTAGGGGGACTAGCCGAGACCCAGTACTTC | CASSLGGLAETQYF
TRBJ1-2 | - | TRBV29-1 | - | TGCAGCGTTGAAACCGGAATCGGCGATGGCTACACCTTC | CSVETGIGDGYTF
TRBJ1-1 | - | TRBV4-2 | - | TGTGCCAGCAGCCAAGATCGATTGACTGAAGCTTTCTTT | CASSQDRLTEAFF
TRBJ1-5 | TRBD1 | TRBV4-3 | - | TGCGCCAGCAGCCAAGCACAGGGGTACCAGCCCCAGCATTTT | CASSQAQGYQPQHF
TRBJ2-3 | - | TRBV6-5 | - | TGTGCCAGCAGTCGGGTGTCAGGCACAGATACGCAGTATTTT | CASSRVSGTDTQYF